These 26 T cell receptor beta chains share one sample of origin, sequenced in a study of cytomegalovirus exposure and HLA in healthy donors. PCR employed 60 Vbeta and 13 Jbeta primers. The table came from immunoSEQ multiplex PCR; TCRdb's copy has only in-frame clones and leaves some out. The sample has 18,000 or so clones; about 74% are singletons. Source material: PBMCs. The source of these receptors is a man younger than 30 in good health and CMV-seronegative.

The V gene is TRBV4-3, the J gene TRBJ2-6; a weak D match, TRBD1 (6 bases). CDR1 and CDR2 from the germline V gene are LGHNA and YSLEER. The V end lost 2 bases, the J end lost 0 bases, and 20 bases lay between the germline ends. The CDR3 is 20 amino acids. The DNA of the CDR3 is TGCGCCAGCAGCCAATTCTTCTGGGGGCTACAAACCTCTGGGGCCAACGTCCTGACTTTC. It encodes CASSQFFWGLQTSGANVLTF.

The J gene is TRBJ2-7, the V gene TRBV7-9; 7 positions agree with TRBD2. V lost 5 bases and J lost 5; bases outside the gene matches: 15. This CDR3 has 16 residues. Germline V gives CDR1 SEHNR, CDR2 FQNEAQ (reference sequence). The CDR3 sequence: CASSRGGAGAQDEQYF. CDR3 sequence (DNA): TGTGCCAGCAGCCGGGGTGGGGCGGGAGCACAAGACGAGCAGTACTTC.

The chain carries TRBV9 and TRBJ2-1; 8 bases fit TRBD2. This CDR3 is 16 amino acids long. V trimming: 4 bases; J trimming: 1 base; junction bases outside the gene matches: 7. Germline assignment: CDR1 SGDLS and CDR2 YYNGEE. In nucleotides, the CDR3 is TGTGCCAGCAGCTTCAGAAGCGGGAGTTCCTACAATGAGCAGTTCTTC. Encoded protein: CASSFRSGSSYNEQFF.

CDR3 sequence reads: CASSGVGGISGNTIYF. The CDR3 region has the DNA TGTGCCAGCAGTGGAGTAGGAGGGATAAGTGGAAACACCATATATTTT. The chain carries TRBV25-1 and TRBJ1-3; no clear D gene. V was cut by 4 bases and J by 3 bases, with 16 bases left in between. CDR1 and CDR2 from the germline V gene are MGHDK and SYGVNS. CDR3 size: 16 residues.

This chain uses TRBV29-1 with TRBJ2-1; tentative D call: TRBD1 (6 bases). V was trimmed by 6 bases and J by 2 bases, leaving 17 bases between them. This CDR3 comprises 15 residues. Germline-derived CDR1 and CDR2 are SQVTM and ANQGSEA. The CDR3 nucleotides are TGCAGCGTCGGAACCCCACAGGGTGCCTACAATGAGCAGTTCTTC. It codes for CSVGTPQGAYNEQFF.

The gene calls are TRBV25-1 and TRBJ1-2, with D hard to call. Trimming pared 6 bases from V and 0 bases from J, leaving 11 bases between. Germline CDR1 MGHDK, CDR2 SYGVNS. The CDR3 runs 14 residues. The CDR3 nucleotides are TGTGCCAGCAGACCCCCCGGGACTAACTATGGCTACACCTTC. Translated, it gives CASRPPGTNYGYTF.

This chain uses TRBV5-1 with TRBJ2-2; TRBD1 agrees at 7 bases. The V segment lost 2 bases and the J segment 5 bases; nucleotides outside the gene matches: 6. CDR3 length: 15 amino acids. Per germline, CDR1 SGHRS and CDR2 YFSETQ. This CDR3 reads CASSFTGEKTGELFF. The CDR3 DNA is TGCGCCAGCAGCTTCACAGGGGAAAAAACCGGGGAGCTGTTTTTT.

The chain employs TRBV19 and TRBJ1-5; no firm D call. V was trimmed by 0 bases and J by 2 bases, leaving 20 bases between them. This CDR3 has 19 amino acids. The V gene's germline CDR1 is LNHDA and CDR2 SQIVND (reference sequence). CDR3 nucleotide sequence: TGTGCCAGTAGTATAGAGGACCCCAGCGTCGCCGGGGGCAATCAGCCCCAGCATTTT. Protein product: CASSIEDPSVAGGNQPQHF.

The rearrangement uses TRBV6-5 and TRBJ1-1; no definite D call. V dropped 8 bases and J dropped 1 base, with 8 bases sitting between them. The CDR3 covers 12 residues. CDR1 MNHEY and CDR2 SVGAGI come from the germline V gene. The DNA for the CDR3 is TGTGCCAGCGGTCAGGCGAACACTGAAGCTTTCTTT. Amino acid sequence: CASGQANTEAFF.

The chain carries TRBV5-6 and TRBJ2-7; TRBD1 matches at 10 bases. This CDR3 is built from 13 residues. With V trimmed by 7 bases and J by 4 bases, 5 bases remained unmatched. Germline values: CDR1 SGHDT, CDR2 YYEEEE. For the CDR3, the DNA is TGTGCCAGCTATCGACAGGGGGCGTACGAGCAGTACTTC. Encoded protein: CASYRQGAYEQYF.

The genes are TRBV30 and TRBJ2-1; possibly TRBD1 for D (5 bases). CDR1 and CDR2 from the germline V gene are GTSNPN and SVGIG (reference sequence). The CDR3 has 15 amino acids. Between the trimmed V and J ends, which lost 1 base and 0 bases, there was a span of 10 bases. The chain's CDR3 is CAWSDGHSSYNEQFF. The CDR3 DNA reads TGTGCCTGGAGTGACGGACATTCCTCCTACAATGAGCAGTTCTTC.

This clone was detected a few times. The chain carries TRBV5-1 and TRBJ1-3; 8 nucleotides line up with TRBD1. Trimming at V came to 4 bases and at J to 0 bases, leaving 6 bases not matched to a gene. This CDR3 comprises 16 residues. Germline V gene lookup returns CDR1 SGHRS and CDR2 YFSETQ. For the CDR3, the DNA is TGCGCCAGCAGCCATTTTGGACAGGGCTCTGGAAACACCATATATTTT. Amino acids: CASSHFGQGSGNTIYF.

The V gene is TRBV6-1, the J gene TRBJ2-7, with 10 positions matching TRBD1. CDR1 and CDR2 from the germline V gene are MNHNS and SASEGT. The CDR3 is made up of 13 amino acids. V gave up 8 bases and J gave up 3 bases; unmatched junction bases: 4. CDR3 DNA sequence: TGTGCCAGCGGCAGGGACAGGGGCTACGAGCAGTACTTC. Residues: CASGRDRGYEQYF.

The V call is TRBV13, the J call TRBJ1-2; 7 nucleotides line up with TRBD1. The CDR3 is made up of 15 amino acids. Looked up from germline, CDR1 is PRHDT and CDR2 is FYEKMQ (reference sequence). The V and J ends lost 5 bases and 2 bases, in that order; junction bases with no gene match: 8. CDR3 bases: TGTGCCAGCAGCGTAAGGGGACAGCCGAACTATGGCTACACCTTC. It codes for CASSVRGQPNYGYTF. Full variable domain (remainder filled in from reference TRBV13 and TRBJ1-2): AAGVIQSPRHLIKEKRETATLKCYPIPRHDTVYWYQQGPGQDPQFLISFYEKMQSDKGSIPDRFSAQQFSDYHSELNMSSLELGDSALYFCASSVRGQPNYGYTFGSGTRLTVV.

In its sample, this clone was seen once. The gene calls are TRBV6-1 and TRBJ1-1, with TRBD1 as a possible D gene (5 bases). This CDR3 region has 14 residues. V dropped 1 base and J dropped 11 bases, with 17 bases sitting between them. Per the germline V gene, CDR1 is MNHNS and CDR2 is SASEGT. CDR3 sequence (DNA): TGTGCCAGCAGTGAAGTGGTCAGGGCCCCTAGGGCTTTCTTT. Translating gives CASSEVVRAPRAFF.

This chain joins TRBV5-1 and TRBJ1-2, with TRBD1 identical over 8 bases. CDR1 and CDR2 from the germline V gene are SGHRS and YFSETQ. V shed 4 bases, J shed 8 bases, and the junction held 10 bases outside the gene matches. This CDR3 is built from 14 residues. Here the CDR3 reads CASSPEATGVGYTF. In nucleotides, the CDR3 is TGCGCCAGCAGCCCGGAGGCGACAGGGGTCGGCTACACCTTC.

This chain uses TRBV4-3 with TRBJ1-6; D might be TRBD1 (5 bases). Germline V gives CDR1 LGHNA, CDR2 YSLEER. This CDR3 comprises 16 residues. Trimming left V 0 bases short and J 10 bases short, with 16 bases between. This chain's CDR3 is CASSQEVPGRESPLHF. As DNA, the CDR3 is TGCGCCAGCAGCCAAGAAGTCCCAGGGAGGGAATCACCCCTCCACTTT.

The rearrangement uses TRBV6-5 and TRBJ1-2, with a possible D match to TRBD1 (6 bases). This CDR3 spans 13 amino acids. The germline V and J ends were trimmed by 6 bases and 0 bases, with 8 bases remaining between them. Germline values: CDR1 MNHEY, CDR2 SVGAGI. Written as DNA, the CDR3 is TGTGCCAGCAGAGGACAGCCTAACTATGGCTACACCTTC. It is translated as CASRGQPNYGYTF.

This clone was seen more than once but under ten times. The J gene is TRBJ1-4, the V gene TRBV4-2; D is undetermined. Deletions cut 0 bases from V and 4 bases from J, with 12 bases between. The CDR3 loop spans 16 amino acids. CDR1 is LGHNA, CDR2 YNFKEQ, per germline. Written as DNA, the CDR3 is TGTGCCAGCAGCCAAGATCGGCCGGGAATTAATGAAAAACTGTTTTTT. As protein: CASSQDRPGINEKLFF.

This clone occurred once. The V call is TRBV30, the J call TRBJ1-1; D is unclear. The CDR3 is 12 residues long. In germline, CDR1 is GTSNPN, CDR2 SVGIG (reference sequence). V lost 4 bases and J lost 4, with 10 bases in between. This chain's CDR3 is CAWITSGTEAFF. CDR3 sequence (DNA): TGTGCCTGGATCACGAGTGGCACTGAAGCTTTCTTT. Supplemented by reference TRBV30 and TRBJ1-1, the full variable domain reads SQTIHQWPATLVQPVGSPLSLECTVEGTSNPNLYWYRQAAGRGLQLLFYSVGIGQISSEVPQNLSASRPQDRQFILSSKKLLLSDSGFYLCAWITSGTEAFFGQGTRLTVV.

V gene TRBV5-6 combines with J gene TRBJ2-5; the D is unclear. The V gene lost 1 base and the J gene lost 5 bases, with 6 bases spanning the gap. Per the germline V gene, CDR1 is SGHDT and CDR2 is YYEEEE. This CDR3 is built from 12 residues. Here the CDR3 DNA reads TGTGCCAGCAGCTTGTTCGTCGAGACCCAGTACTTC. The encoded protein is CASSLFVETQYF.

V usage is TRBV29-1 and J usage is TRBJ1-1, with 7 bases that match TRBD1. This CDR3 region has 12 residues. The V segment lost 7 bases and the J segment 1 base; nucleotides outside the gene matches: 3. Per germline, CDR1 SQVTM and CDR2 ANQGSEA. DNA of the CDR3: TGCAGCGACCGACAGGGGAACACTGAAGCTTTCTTT. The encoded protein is CSDRQGNTEAFF.

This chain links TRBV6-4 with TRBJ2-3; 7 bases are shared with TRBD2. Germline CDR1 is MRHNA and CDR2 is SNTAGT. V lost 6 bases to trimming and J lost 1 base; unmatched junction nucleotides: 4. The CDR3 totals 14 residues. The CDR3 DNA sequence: TGTGCCAGCAGGAAGCTAGCGGGCACAGATACGCAGTATTTT. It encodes CASRKLAGTDTQYF.

The CDR3 is CASSKGQMEYGYTF. For the CDR3, the DNA is TGCGCCAGCAGCAAAGGACAGATGGAGTATGGCTACACCTTC. The chain carries TRBV5-1 and TRBJ1-2; D perhaps matches TRBD1 (6 bases). Trimming shortened V by 4 bases and J by 5 bases, and 15 bases separated the two germline ends. The germline V gene encodes CDR1 SGHRS and CDR2 YFSETQ. The CDR3 runs 14 residues.

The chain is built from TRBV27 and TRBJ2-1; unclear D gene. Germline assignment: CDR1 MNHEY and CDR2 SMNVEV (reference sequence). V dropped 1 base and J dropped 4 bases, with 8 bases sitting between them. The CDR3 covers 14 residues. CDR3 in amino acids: CASSLLRPYNEQFF. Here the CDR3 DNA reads TGTGCCAGCAGTTTATTGCGGCCGTACAATGAGCAGTTCTTC.

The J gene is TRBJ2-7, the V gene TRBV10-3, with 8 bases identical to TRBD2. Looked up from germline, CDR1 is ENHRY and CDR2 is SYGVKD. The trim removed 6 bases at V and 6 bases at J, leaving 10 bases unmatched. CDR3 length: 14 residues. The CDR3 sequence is CAIRTGGPQGEQYF. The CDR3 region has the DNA TGTGCCATCAGGACGGGAGGGCCTCAGGGCGAGCAGTACTTC.